These 2 T cell receptor beta chains came from one sample sequenced in a study of T-cell reconstitution after alpha-beta-depleted transplantation in children. Library preparation (for TCRbeta) was performed with unique molecular identifiers. One entry per CDR3 protein, called by TCRdb with MiXCR from the PCR reads. The top ten clones hold less than 5% of a sample with about 610,000 distinct CDR3 sequences, about 10% of them seen once. Here the sequenced sample was PBMCs from the stem cell graft donor, taken from the stem cell graft. The receptors come from a human donor who donated a stem cell graft to a child with acute myeloid leukemia.

At least ten counts were recorded for this clonotype. This chain links TRBV7-3 with TRBJ2-2, with a possible D match to TRBD1 (5 bases). CDR3 length equals 14 residues. Trimming removed 3 bases at V and 1 base at J, with 6 bases between. Per germline, CDR1 SGHTA and CDR2 FQGTGA. CDR3 bases: TGTGCCAGCAGCTTGCAGGGGAACACCGGGGAGCTGTTTTTT. This gives the protein CASSLQGNTGELFF. The complete variable domain, with remaining parts taken from reference TRBV7-3 and TRBJ2-2, reads GAGVSQTPSNKVTEKGKYVELRCDPISGHTALYWYRQSLGQGPEFLIYFQGTGAADDSGLPNDRFFAVRPEGSVSTLKIQRTERGDSAVYLCASSLQGNTGELFFGEGSRLTVL.

This clonotype was seen many times. The chain combines TRBV29-1 with TRBJ1-5; D not resolved. The CDR3 contains 13 residues. CDR1 is SQVTM and CDR2 is ANQGSEA in the germline V gene. V was trimmed by 7 bases and J by 4 bases, leaving 14 bases between them. The CDR3 region is CSAGSSSNQPQHF. CDR3 in DNA: TGCAGCGCCGGGTCGAGTTCAAATCAGCCCCAGCATTTT.